This TCR beta chain was recovered during a study of cytomegalovirus exposure and HLA in healthy donors. General study points: TCR beta sequences reportedly predicted most subjects' HLA-A and HLA-B alleles accurately.

PCR primers comprised 60 Vbeta and 13 Jbeta primers. This table comes from immunoSEQ multiplex PCR, and its TCRdb copy is limited to in-frame clones, with some not included. This table has some 45,000 clones, around three quarters appearing once. As to this clone: Antigen unknown.

This clonotype was obtained from a man aged 25-40 years in good health and CMV-seronegative. The sequenced material came from PBMCs.

CDR3 nucleotide sequence: TGTGCCAGCAGCTTAGGGTCCGGAGCTAGCACAGATACGCAGTATTTT. Residues: CASSLGSGASTDTQYF. The V call is TRBV7-8, the J call TRBJ2-3; D call uncertain. Germline lookup yields CDR1 SGHVS and CDR2 FQNEAQ. The CDR3 runs to 16 residues. V lost 1 base to trimming and J lost 0 bases, with 11 bases between them.